This T cell receptor beta chain originates from a study of cytomegalovirus exposure and HLA in healthy donors. Overall study context: The platform used for the roughly 120 validation repertoires matched that of the approximately 670 first-cohort repertoires, a later analysis reported. Study conclusions and caveats: Specificity for CMV antigens was confirmed in vitro for a few of the CMV-associated chains.

Libraries were prepared by immunoSEQ multiplex PCR; TCRdb keeps only in-frame clonotypes and omits some of them. The sample lists about 200,000 clones, around nine tenths occurring once. The CDR3 length is 15 residues. The germline V and J ends were trimmed by 5 bases and 4 bases, with 17 bases remaining between them. Per the germline V gene, CDR1 is PRHDT and CDR2 is FYEKMQ (reference sequence). Comment on this clone: Antigen specificity is unknown.

The genes are TRBV13 and TRBJ2-5; TRBD1 might be the D (7 bases). The TCR was taken from a young woman in good health and CMV-seronegative. Sequencing was performed on PBMCs. CDR3: CASSIRTQGGETQYF. The CDR3 DNA reads as TGTGCCAGCAGCATTCGGACTCAGGGGGGAGAGACCCAGTACTTC.